This TCR beta chain came from a study of identical twins. Whole-study results and caveats: Insertions were reduced in abundant cord blood beta clonotypes but not in memory repertoires. Twin-shared out-of-frame alpha sequences showed excess low generation probability.

V lost 1 base and J lost 2; bases outside the gene matches: 3. Germline V gives CDR1 SGHRS, CDR2 YFSETQ. This CDR3 has 16 amino acids. One entry per CDR3 protein results from TCRdb running MiXCR on the 5' RACE reads. The sample lists 700,000 to 950,000 distinct CDR3 sequences, roughly an eighth seen once, with under 2% in the top ten. Worth noting for this clonotype: Its target is unknown.

The same data also went into a second study, on yellow fever vaccine responses in identical twins.

The sample taken for sequencing was PBMCs. This receptor was taken from a woman younger than 30 in good health. The J gene is TRBJ2-1, the V gene TRBV5-1; 10 bases agree with TRBD1. CDR3 loop: CASSLWGTGAYNEQFF. The DNA of the CDR3 is TGCGCCAGCAGCTTGTGGGGGACAGGGGCCTACAATGAGCAGTTCTTC.